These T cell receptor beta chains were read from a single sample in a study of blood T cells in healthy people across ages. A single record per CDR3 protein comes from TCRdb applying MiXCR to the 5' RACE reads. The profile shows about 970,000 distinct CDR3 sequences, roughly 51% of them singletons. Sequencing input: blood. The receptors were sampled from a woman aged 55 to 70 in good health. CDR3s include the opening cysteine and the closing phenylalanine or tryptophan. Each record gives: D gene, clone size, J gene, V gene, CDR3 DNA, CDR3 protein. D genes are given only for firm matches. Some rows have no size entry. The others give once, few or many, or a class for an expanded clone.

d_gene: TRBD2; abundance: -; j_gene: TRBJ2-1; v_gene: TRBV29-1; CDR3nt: TGCAGCGTTGGTCGGCTCGGCGTGGGGAGGGGCGGTCACAATGAGCAGTTCTTC; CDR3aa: CSVGRLGVGRGGHNEQFF
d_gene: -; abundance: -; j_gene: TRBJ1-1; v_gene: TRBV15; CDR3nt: TGTGCCACCAGCAGAGGTGGGAACACTGAAGCTTTCTTT; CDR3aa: CATSRGGNTEAFF
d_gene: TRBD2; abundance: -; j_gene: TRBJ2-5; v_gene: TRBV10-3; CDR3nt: TGTGCCATCAGTGAATCAACCGCCGGGACTAGAGGGCGGGAGACCCAGTACTTC; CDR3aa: CAISESTAGTRGRETQYF
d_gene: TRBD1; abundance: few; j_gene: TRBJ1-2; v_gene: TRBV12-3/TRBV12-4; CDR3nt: TGTGCCAGCAGTTTACCGGGACAGTGGAATGGCTACACCTTC; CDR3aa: CASSLPGQWNGYTF
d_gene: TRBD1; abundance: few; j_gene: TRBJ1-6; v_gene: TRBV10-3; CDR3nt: TGTGCCAACTCCGGACAGGGGGCAGGGTCACCCCTCCACTTT; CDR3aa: CANSGQGAGSPLHF
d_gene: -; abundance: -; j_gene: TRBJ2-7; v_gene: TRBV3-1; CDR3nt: TGTGCCAGCAGCCCAAACCTGGGCCCCTACGAGCAGTACTTC; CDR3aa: CASSPNLGPYEQYF
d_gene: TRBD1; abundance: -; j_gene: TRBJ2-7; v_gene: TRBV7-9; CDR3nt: TGTGCCAGCAGGCAAACGGGACAGAATTCCTACGAGCAGTACTTC; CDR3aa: CASRQTGQNSYEQYF
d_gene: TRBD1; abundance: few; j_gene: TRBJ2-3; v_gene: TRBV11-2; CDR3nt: TGTGCCAGCAGCAATCCGGGGGACAGGGTAGCAGATACGCAGTATTTT; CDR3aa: CASSNPGDRVADTQYF
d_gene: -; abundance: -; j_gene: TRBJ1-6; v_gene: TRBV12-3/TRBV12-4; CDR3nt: TGTGCCAGCAGTGCTGAGAGACGGCATAATTCACCCCTCCACTTT; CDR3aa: CASSAERRHNSPLHF
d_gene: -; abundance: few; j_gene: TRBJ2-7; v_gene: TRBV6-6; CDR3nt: TGTGCCAGCAGTTACAGTTCTGGGGCCGCATACGAGCAGTACTTC; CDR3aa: CASSYSSGAAYEQYF
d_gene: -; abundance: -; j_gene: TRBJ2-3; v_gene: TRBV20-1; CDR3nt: TGCAGTGCTAGAGCTTGGGGACTTAGCACAGATACGCAGTATTTT; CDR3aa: CSARAWGLSTDTQYF
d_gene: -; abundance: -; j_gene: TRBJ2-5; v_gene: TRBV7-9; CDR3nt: TGTGCCAGCAGCCCCACAGGGTATGCTTCGGAGACCCAGTACTTC; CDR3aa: CASSPTGYASETQYF
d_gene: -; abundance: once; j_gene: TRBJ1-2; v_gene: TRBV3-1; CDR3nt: TGTGCCAGCAGCCGGGGTAGTCGTGGCTACACCTTC; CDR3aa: CASSRGSRGYTF
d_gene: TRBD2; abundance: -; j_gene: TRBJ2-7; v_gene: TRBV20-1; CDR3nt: TGCAGTGCAAATAGCGGGAGCGTCTCCTACGGGCAGTACTTC; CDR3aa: CSANSGSVSYGQYF
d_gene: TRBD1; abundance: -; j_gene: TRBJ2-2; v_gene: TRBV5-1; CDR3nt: TGCGCCAGCAGCCCAATGGGACAGATTAACACCGGGGAGCTGTTTTTT; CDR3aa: CASSPMGQINTGELFF
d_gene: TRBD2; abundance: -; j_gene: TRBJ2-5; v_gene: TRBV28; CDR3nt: TGTGCCAGCAGTTCCCATCTAGCGGGGCGGGAGACCCAGTACTTC; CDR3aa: CASSSHLAGRETQYF